This T cell receptor (beta chain) was obtained from a study of blood T cell repertoires in COVID-19. Study-level background: Both acute and convalescent COVID-19 samples were obtained from the United States, Italy and Spain. The analysed material was cDNA or gDNA that came from T cells, B-cell-depleted T cells, or PBMCs.

Deletions cut 6 bases from V and 1 base from J, with 18 bases between. The germline V gene encodes CDR1 LNHDA and CDR2 SQIVND (reference sequence). The CDR3 consists of 17 residues. In the source study's methods: Amplification of reference gene primers was used by the study to estimate nucleated cell counts. Clones were read by immunoSEQ multiplex PCR, and TCRdb kept only the in-frame ones, dropping some. V and J calls and clone size come straight from that table; D and trimming were deduced from the DNA. The sample holds approximately 53,000 clones, 85% to 90% seen once. The clonotype was recovered from a human donor in a cohort sampled during active COVID-19. This chain links TRBV19 with TRBJ2-2; D is possibly TRBD2 (6 bases). The material sequenced was peripheral blood. DNA of the CDR3: TGTGCCAGTAGAACAACCAAGGGACTGAAGAACACCGGGGAGCTGTTTTTT. As protein: CASRTTKGLKNTGELFF.